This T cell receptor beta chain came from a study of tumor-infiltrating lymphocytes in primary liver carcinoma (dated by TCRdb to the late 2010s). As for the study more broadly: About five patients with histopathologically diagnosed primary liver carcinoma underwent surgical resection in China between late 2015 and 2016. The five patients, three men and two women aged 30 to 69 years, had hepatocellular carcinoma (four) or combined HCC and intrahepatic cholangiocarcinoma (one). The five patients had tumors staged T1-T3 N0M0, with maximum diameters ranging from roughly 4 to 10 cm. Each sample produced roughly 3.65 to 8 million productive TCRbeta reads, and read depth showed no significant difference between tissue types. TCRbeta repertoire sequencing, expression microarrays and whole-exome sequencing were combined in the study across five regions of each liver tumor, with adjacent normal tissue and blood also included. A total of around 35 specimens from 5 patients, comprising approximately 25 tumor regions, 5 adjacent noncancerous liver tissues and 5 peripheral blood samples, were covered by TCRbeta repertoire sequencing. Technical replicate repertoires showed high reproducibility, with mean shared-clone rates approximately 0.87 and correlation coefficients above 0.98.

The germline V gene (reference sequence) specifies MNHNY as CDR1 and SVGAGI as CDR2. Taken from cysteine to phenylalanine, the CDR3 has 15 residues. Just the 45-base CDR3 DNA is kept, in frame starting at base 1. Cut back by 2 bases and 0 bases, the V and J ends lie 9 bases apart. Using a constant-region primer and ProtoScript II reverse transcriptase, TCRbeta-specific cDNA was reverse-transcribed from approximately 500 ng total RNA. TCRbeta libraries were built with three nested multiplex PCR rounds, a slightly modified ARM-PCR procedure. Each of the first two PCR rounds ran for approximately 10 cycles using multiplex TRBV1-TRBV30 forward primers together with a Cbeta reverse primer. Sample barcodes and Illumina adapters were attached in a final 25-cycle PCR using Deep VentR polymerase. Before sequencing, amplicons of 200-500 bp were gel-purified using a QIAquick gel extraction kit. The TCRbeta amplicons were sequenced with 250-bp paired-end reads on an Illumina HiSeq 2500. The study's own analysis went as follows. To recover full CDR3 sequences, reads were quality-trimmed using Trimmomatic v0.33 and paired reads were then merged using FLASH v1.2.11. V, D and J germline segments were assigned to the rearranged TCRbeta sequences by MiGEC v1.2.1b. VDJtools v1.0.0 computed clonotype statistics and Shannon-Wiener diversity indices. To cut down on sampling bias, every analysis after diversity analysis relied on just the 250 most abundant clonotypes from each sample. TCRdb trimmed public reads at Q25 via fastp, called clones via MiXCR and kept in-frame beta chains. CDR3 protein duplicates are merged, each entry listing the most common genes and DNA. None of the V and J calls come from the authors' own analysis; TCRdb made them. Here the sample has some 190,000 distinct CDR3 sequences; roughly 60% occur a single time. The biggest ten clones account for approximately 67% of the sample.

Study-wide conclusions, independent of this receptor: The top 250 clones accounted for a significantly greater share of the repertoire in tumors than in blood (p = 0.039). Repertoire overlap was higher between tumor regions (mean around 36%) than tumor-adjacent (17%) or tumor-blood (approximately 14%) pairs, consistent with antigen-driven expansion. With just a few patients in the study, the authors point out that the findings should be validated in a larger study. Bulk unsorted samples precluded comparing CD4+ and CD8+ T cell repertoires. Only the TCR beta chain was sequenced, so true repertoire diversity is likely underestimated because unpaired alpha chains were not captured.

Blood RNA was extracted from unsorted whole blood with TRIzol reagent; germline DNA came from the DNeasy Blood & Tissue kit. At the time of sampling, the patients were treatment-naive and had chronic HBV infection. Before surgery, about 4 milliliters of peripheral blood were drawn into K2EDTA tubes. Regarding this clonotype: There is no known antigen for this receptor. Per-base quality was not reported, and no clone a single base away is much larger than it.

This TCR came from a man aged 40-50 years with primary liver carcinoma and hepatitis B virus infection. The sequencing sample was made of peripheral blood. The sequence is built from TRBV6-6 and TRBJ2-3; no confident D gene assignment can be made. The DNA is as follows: TGTGCCAGCAGTTACCGAAGAACTAGCACAGATACGCAGTATTTT. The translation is CASSYRRTSTDTQYF.